The 23 T cell receptor beta chains given below trace back to one sample, sequenced in a study of shared clonotypes between healthy human individuals. Profiled with immunoSEQ multiplex PCR; TCRdb holds only in-frame clones, not every one. The data contain about 580,000 clones, 98% of them singletons. CD45RO-negative, CCR7-selected cells formed the naive CD8 fraction, which excluded terminally differentiated effector memory CD45RA+ cells. Sample: naive CD8+ T cells sorted from blood. The receptors derive from a man aged 25 to 45 in good health.

The chain carries TRBV2 and TRBJ2-1, with unresolved D. This CDR3 spans 13 amino acids. The germline V gene encodes CDR1 SNHLY and CDR2 FYNNEI. Trimming left V 8 bases short and J 7 bases short, with 15 bases between. As DNA, the CDR3 is TGTGCCAGCGAGCTGGGGATCCGAAATGAGCAGTTCTTC. This gives the protein CASELGIRNEQFF. The entire variable domain, with the rest obtained from reference TRBV2 and TRBJ2-1, is as follows: EPEVTQTPSHQVTQMGQEVILRCVPISNHLYFYWYRQILGQKVEFLVSFYNNEISEKSEIFDDQFSVERPDGSNFTLKIRSTKLEDSAMYFCASELGIRNEQFFGPGTRLTVL.

V usage is TRBV25-1 and J usage is TRBJ2-1, with 12 positions matching TRBD2. The J segment lost 8 bases and the V segment lost 2 bases, leaving 10 bases of the junction unmatched. The CDR3 totals 17 residues. Germline V gene data show CDR1 as MGHDK and CDR2 as SYGVNS. The CDR3 region has the DNA TGTGCCAGCAGTGAACTCGGACTAGCGGGGAGCAGGGATGAGCAGTTCTTC. It translates to CASSELGLAGSRDEQFF. The full variable domain, its missing parts supplied by reference TRBV25-1 and TRBJ2-1, is EADIYQTPRYLVIGTGKKITLECSQTMGHDKMYWYQQDPGMELHLIHYSYGVNSTEKGDLSSESTVSRIRTEHFPLTLESARPSHTSQYLCASSELGLAGSRDEQFFGPGTRLTVL.

The chain has TRBV7-9 and TRBJ1-1, with D possibly matching TRBD1 (5 bases). From germline, CDR1 is SEHNR and CDR2 FQNEAQ (reference sequence). The CDR3 length is 14 residues. V was trimmed by 6 bases and J by 1 base, leaving 12 bases between them. CDR3: CASRSREGNTEAFF. Here the CDR3 DNA reads TGTGCCAGCAGAAGCAGGGAGGGGAACACTGAAGCTTTCTTT.

The rearrangement links TRBV29-1 to TRBJ2-7, with a weak D call TRBD2 (6 bases). The germline V gene encodes CDR1 SQVTM and CDR2 ANQGSEA. Trimming shortened V by 4 bases and J by 4 bases, and 14 bases separated the two germline ends. This CDR3 spans 13 amino acids. The CDR3 DNA sequence: TGCAGCGTTGTGGCCCGAGGGAGGTACGAGCAGTACTTC. Amino acids: CSVVARGRYEQYF.

This clone appeared a single time. The chain couples TRBV28 to TRBJ2-7; the D is unclear. V was shortened by 6 bases and J by 2 bases, with 14 bases between the two germline ends. Germline CDR1 and CDR2: MDHEN and SYDVKM. The CDR3 totals 14 residues. The DNA for the CDR3 is TGTGCCAGCAGCCCGATGGCGCTAGCCTACGAGCAGTACTTC. Protein product: CASSPMALAYEQYF.

This clone was detected only once. Other nucleotide sequences in the sample specify the same CDR3. The gene calls are TRBV7-9 and TRBJ2-7, with D perhaps assigned TRBD1 or TRBD2 (5 bases each). Germline loops: CDR1 SEHNR, CDR2 FQNEAQ (reference sequence). Trimming cost V 5 bases and J 4 bases, with 9 bases left between them. The CDR3 loop spans 12 amino acids. The CDR3 bases are TGTGCCAGCAGCCCTGGGGGTTACGAGCAGTACTTC. It is translated as CASSPGGYEQYF.

A few counts support this clone. The chain joins TRBV28 to TRBJ1-1, with a tentative D call TRBD1 (6 bases). The CDR3 spans 12 residues. Germline loops: CDR1 MDHEN, CDR2 SYDVKM. The V end was cut by 6 bases, the J end by 7 bases, with 12 bases between. The CDR3 spells CASSPGQNEAFF. The CDR3 DNA is TGTGCCAGCAGCCCCGGACAGAATGAAGCTTTCTTT.

The chain links TRBV28 to TRBJ1-1; no clear D gene. The germline CDR1 and CDR2 sequences are MDHEN and SYDVKM. The CDR3 extends over 10 amino acids. V lost 10 bases and J 6 bases, leaving 9 bases between the germline ends. The CDR3 here is CATVRAEAFF. DNA for the CDR3: TGTGCCACCGTAAGGGCTGAAGCTTTCTTT. The full variable domain, with the rest looked up from reference TRBV28 and TRBJ1-1, is DVKVTQSSRYLVKRTGEKVFLECVQDMDHENMFWYRQDPGLGLRLIYFSYDVKMKEKGDIPEGYSVSREKKERFSLILESASTNQTSMYLCATVRAEAFFGQGTRLTVV.

This chain connects TRBV13 to TRBJ2-1; D ambiguous. Germline V CDR1 and CDR2: PRHDT, FYEKMQ (reference sequence). The CDR3 has 17 amino acids. Trimming pared 0 bases from V and 4 bases from J, leaving 16 bases between. CDR3 in DNA: TGTGCCAGCAGCTTAGGCTTCGGTGAAGTACAATACAATGAGCAGTTCTTC. Its translation: CASSLGFGEVQYNEQFF. Full variable domain (outside the CDR3, taken from reference TRBV13 and TRBJ2-1): AAGVIQSPRHLIKEKRETATLKCYPIPRHDTVYWYQQGPGQDPQFLISFYEKMQSDKGSIPDRFSAQQFSDYHSELNMSSLELGDSALYFCASSLGFGEVQYNEQFFGPGTRLTVL.

The CDR3 loop reads CASSQDLNQPQHF. The CDR3 coding sequence is TGCGCCAGCAGCCAAGATTTGAATCAGCCCCAGCATTTT. This rearrangement joins TRBV4-1 to TRBJ1-5; D unresolved. CDR3 length: 13 amino acids. V was clipped by 0 bases and J by 4 bases, with 4 bases between them. From germline, CDR1 is MGHRA and CDR2 YSYEKL.

The chain combines TRBV14 with TRBJ2-3; TRBD2 matches 8 bases. The trim removed 0 bases at V and 5 bases at J, leaving 4 bases unmatched. The CDR3 consists of 15 residues. Germline V gene data show CDR1 as SGHDN and CDR2 as FVKESK. CDR3 sequence reads: CASSQDSSGRDTQYF. The CDR3 nucleotides are TGTGCCAGCAGCCAAGATTCGAGCGGGAGAGATACGCAGTATTTT.

The rearrangement uses TRBV7-2 and TRBJ1-4, with a tentative D call TRBD1 (5 bases). The V and J ends lost 5 bases and 2 bases respectively, with 9 bases between them. The CDR3 runs 14 residues. Germline V CDR1 and CDR2: SGHTA, FQGNSA. The CDR3 loop reads CASSPRGTNEKLFF. The CDR3 coding sequence is TGTGCCAGCAGCCCAAGGGGTACTAATGAAAAACTGTTTTTT.

This chain links TRBV4-1 with TRBJ2-7; maybe TRBD1 (6 bases). Germline assignment: CDR1 MGHRA and CDR2 YSYEKL. The CDR3 spans 15 residues. Trimming removed 2 bases from V and 4 bases from J, with 15 bases in between. The CDR3, as DNA: TGCGCCAGCAGCCAACTAATCAGGGGACCGTACGAGCAGTACTTC. This gives the protein CASSQLIRGPYEQYF.

Note on this clone: Additional DNA sequences in this sample encode the identical CDR3. The rearrangement links TRBV30 to TRBJ1-1; weak D call: TRBD1 (5 bases). V was cut by 0 bases and J by 0 bases, with 8 bases left in between. The germline gives CDR1 GTSNPN, CDR2 SVGIG (reference sequence). CDR3 size: 14 residues. CDR3 DNA: TGTGCCTGGAGTGTTCGGGGGATGAACACTGAAGCTTTCTTT. Translating gives CAWSVRGMNTEAFF.

The chain uses TRBV25-1 and TRBJ2-7; 11 positions match TRBD2. CDR1 MGHDK and CDR2 SYGVNS come from the germline V gene. Trimming took 1 base from V and 3 from J; bases not matched to a gene: 8. CDR3 length: 17 amino acids. The DNA for the CDR3 is TGTGCCAGCAGTGAATGCCTAGCGGGAGGTGGTGTCTACGAGCAGTACTTC. Translated, it gives CASSECLAGGGVYEQYF.

The chain has TRBV10-1 and TRBJ2-7, with 12 bases lining up with TRBD2. CDR1 is WNHNN and CDR2 is SYGVQD in the germline V gene (reference sequence). J was trimmed by 4 bases and V by 3 bases; bases with no gene match: 7. This CDR3 spans 16 amino acids. CDR3: CASSDLSTSGSYEQYF. CDR3 nucleotide sequence: TGCGCCAGCAGTGACCTCTCGACTAGCGGGAGTTACGAGCAGTACTTC.

V is TRBV5-1 and J is TRBJ2-1; no clear D. Trimming left V 6 bases short and J 8 bases short, with 9 bases between. The CDR3 spans 11 residues. CDR1 and CDR2 from the germline V gene are SGHRS and YFSETQ. CDR3 sequence (DNA): TGCGCCAGCACCTCGGGTTATGAGCAGTTCTTC. Translated: CASTSGYEQFF. The complete variable domain, with remaining parts taken from reference TRBV5-1 and TRBJ2-1, reads KAGVTQTPRYLIKTRGQQVTLSCSPISGHRSVSWYQQTPGQGLQFLFEYFSETQRNKGNFPGRFSGRQFSNSRSEMNVSTLELGDSALYLCASTSGYEQFFGPGTRLTVL.

The chain recombines TRBV29-1 with TRBJ2-3, with 9 nucleotides matching TRBD1. This CDR3 region has 15 residues. The V segment lost 6 bases and the J segment 3 bases; nucleotides outside the gene matches: 10. CDR1 and CDR2 from the germline V gene are SQVTM and ANQGSEA. CDR3 protein: CSVEHGTGRTDTQYF. The CDR3 DNA reads as TGCAGCGTAGAACACGGGACAGGGAGGACAGATACGCAGTATTTT.

The chain is built from TRBV15 and TRBJ2-7; no firm D call. The CDR3 is made up of 15 amino acids. Trimming left V 0 bases short and J 1 base short, with 10 bases between. The germline V gene encodes CDR1 LNHNV and CDR2 YYDKDF (reference sequence). The DNA for the CDR3 is TGTGCCACCAGCAGAGATCGTTCTCCATCCTACGAGCAGTACTTC. This sequence encodes CATSRDRSPSYEQYF. Using reference TRBV15 and TRBJ2-7 for the parts outside the CDR3, the full variable domain is DAMVIQNPRYQVTQFGKPVTLSCSQTLNHNVMYWYQQKSSQAPKLLFHYYDKDFNNEADTPDNFQSRRPNTSFCFLDIRSPGLGDTAMYLCATSRDRSPSYEQYFGPGTRLTVT.

The J gene is TRBJ2-5, the V gene TRBV27; perhaps TRBD1 as D (5 bases). This CDR3 is 15 amino acids long. CDR1 is MNHEY and CDR2 is SMNVEV in the germline V gene (reference sequence). Trimming took off 3 bases at V and 3 bases at J, with 14 bases between the two ends. In nucleotides, the CDR3 is TGTGCCAGCAGTTTTTTGTTTGGGGCGGAAGAGACCCAGTACTTC. Residues: CASSFLFGAEETQYF.

The rearrangement links TRBV9 to TRBJ2-1; TRBD2 aligns across 11 bases. This CDR3 contains 17 residues. The germline CDR1 and CDR2 sequences are SGDLS and YYNGEE. V lost 2 bases to trimming and J lost 5 bases; unmatched junction nucleotides: 9. The CDR3 DNA reads as TGTGCCAGCAGCGTTGTAGCGGGAGGGCCACCAAACAATGAGCAGTTCTTC. Residues: CASSVVAGGPPNNEQFF.

The chain combines TRBV4-1 with TRBJ2-3; TRBD2 aligns across 12 bases. Losses at the gene ends were 3 bases for V and 3 bases for J; bases not matched to a gene: 7. Germline V gene data show CDR1 as MGHRA and CDR2 as YSYEKL. This CDR3 comprises 17 residues. CDR3 DNA sequence: TGCGCCAGCAGCCAGGAACTAGCGGGAGGCTATACAGATACGCAGTATTTT. Its protein is CASSQELAGGYTDTQYF.

The chain links TRBV7-2 to TRBJ2-7; 7 bases align to TRBD2. The V gene's germline CDR1 is SGHTA and CDR2 FQGNSA. CDR3 length: 16 residues. V gave up 1 base and J gave up 0 bases; unmatched junction bases: 6. CDR3 sequence: CASSLVGRFSSYEQYF. As DNA, the CDR3 is TGTGCCAGCAGCTTAGTCGGGAGGTTCAGCTCCTACGAGCAGTACTTC.